The rows below give T cell receptor beta chains drawn from one sample of a study of T cell responses to AZD1222 COVID-19 vaccine. Profiling relied on immunoSEQ multiplex PCR, and the TCRdb table lists in-frame clones only, not all of them. The data contain about 140,000 clones, over 80% of them seen just once; the ten biggest clones take up 6% to 7.5%. This sample comprised peripheral blood, obtained 28 days after the second AZD1222 dose. The receptor source for this set is an adult who received the AZD1222 COVID-19 vaccine. The CDR3 runs from the conserved cysteine through the conserved F or W.

J	V	CDR3
TRBJ1-6	TRBV20-1	CSASISGQGSSPLHF
TRBJ1-1	TRBV7-9	CASSLGSGWETEAFF
TRBJ1-6	TRBV30	CAWSKEGLLNSPLHF
TRBJ2-4	TRBV5-1	CASSEPGVTQYF
TRBJ2-7	TRBV18	CASSPPGQINYEQYF
TRBJ2-7	TRBV5-5	CASSGDLMLYEQYF
TRBJ2-3	TRBV6-1	CASSEVWLSGGADTQYF
TRBJ1-5	TRBV4-3	CASSQDHAAVGNQPQHF
TRBJ1-4	TRBV20-1	CSAHWGEKLFF
TRBJ1-5	TRBV27	CASSPMGEAQPQHF
TRBJ2-5	TRBV29-1	CSVPGRGETQYF
TRBJ2-2	TRBV27	CASSHTRTGNTGELFF
TRBJ2-1	TRBV4-2	CASSPSGGYNEQFF
TRBJ2-1	TRBV18	CASSAGLAGGLNFANEQFF
TRBJ2-4	TRBV7-6	CASSLEGSAKNIQYF
TRBJ2-5	TRBV27	CASSFLTGGETQYF
TRBJ1-2	TRBV2	CASRDDRDGYTF
TRBJ2-7	TRBV7-3	CASSPSGLAGEQYF
TRBJ2-1	TRBV2	CASSGRAGYNEQFF
TRBJ1-2	TRBV2	CASSERTGIGGYTF
TRBJ1-1	TRBV19	CASSIDRDRVVNTEAFF
TRBJ1-6	TRBV20-1	CSASIGTGDSPLHF
TRBJ1-2	TRBV3-1/TRBV3-2	CASSQFYWDRENYGYTF
TRBJ1-2	TRBV6-5	CASSLSILYDGYTF
TRBJ1-1	TRBV6-5	CASSYSQYTEAFF
TRBJ2-5	TRBV7-9	CASSEAGGQETQYF
TRBJ2-1	TRBV5-8	CASRSRGLEYNEQFF
TRBJ1-1	TRBV3-1/TRBV3-2	CASSAIRGGPFF
TRBJ2-3	TRBV25-1	CASTAGAHGTDTQYF
TRBJ2-1	TRBV4-1	CASKRGTRNNEQFF
TRBJ1-2	TRBV5-1	CANRIIGQDYGYTF
TRBJ1-4	TRBV11-2	CASRATGWDEKLFF
TRBJ1-1	TRBV6-5	CASRPGQKNTEAFF
TRBJ1-2	TRBV10-3	CAISVTANYGYTF
TRBJ2-1	TRBV27	CASRGQGVHEQFF
TRBJ1-1	TRBV5-6	CASSFMGFTEAFF
TRBJ2-3	TRBV20-1	CSARADTQYF
TRBJ2-7	TRBV7-3	CASSLNGGEQYF
TRBJ2-7	TRBV2	CASSRTTIEQYF
TRBJ1-1	TRBV6-7	CASSKGRYTEAFF
TRBJ1-6	TRBV30	CAWSVTGNSPLHF
TRBJ1-1	TRBV6-5	CASSSGTGGEAFF
TRBJ2-1	TRBV3-1/TRBV3-2	CASSQRGGGANEQFF
TRBJ1-1	TRBV13	CASSSLKGTGSLGTEAFF
TRBJ2-7	TRBV5-1	CASSLSGSSYEQYF
TRBJ2-1	TRBV7-9	CAITSGGATYNEQFF
TRBJ1-1	TRBV28	CASSFGRGATEAFF
TRBJ2-7	TRBV10-3	CAIKATGSTYEQYF
TRBJ1-2	TRBV12-3/TRBV12-4	CASSPDSLRGYTF
TRBJ2-7	TRBV5-6	CASISGQGKQYF
TRBJ2-4	TRBV9	CASSPRQNQYF
TRBJ1-6	TRBV5-1	CASSLDRSSYNSPLHF
TRBJ2-3	TRBV4-2	CASSQGRALGWTDTQYF
TRBJ2-3	TRBV5-5	CASSPEGLKWDTQYF